This T cell receptor (beta chain) was recorded in a study of cytomegalovirus exposure and HLA in healthy donors. Study details: Earlier, 150 million to 200 million T cells were analyzed, and some 120 million unique TCR beta sequences were found among them.

PCR primers comprised 60 Vbeta and 13 Jbeta primers. Profiled with immunoSEQ multiplex PCR; TCRdb holds only in-frame clones, not every one. Of around 120,000 clones listed, roughly 78% are singletons. Sequencing was performed on PBMCs. The sequence was obtained from a male donor in good health and CMV-seronegative.

The CDR3 nucleotides are TGTGCCAGCAGTCCAGGGTCTAGCGGGGAAGTAGATACGCAGTATTTT. Protein product: CASSPGSSGEVDTQYF. This chain connects TRBV27 to TRBJ2-3, with 9 nucleotides matching TRBD2. CDR3 length: 16 amino acids. CDR1 MNHEY and CDR2 SMNVEV come from the germline V gene (reference sequence). The V gene end was trimmed by 5 bases and the J gene end by 5 bases; junction bases not matched to a gene: 11.